The 15 T cell receptor beta chains below come from one sample, sequenced in a study of cytomegalovirus exposure and HLA in healthy donors. The PCR employed 60 Vbeta primers together with 13 Jbeta primers. Only in-frame clones appear in the TCRdb table, and some are missing; sequencing was by immunoSEQ multiplex PCR. The sample has about 210,000 clones, 82% seen once. Sequencing was done on a sample of PBMCs. The source is a man aged 35 to 55 in good health and CMV-seropositive.

The chain combines TRBV6-4 with TRBJ2-3, with 8 bases lining up with TRBD2. There are 14 residues in the CDR3. Germline assignment: CDR1 MRHNA and CDR2 SNTAGT. The V gene end was trimmed by 2 bases and the J gene end by 4 bases; junction bases not matched to a gene: 2. The CDR3 loop is CASSDDGGADTQYF. In nucleotides, the CDR3 is TGTGCCAGCAGTGACGACGGGGGGGCAGATACGCAGTATTTT.

This chain connects TRBV4-1 to TRBJ2-1; possible D gene TRBD1, 6 bases. Trimming stripped 3 bases from V and 9 bases from J, with 15 bases between. Per the germline V gene, CDR1 is MGHRA and CDR2 is YSYEKL. This CDR3 has 14 residues. The CDR3 region has the DNA TGCGCCAGCAGCCAGTGGGACCAAGGGGGTGAGCAGTTCTTC. It codes for CASSQWDQGGEQFF.

The chain carries TRBV6-5 and TRBJ2-7; tentatively, D is TRBD2 (7 bases). V lost 2 bases, J lost 3 bases, and 14 bases lay in between. Germline V gene sequence: CDR1 MNHEY, CDR2 SVGAGI. The CDR3 totals 15 residues. CDR3 amino acids: CASSYKGGGNYEQYF. The CDR3 DNA reads TGTGCCAGCAGTTACAAGGGAGGGGGGAACTACGAGCAGTACTTC.

The CDR3 region has the DNA TGTGCCAGCAGTGAAGGTCGCAAGCTGTATTTT. It codes for CASSEGRKLYF. V usage is TRBV25-1 and J usage is TRBJ2-3; D is undetermined. The germline V gene encodes CDR1 MGHDK and CDR2 SYGVNS. Trimming left V 2 bases short and J 14 bases short, with 11 bases between. The CDR3 length is 11 residues.

This rearrangement joins TRBV9 to TRBJ1-2, with D perhaps matching TRBD1 (6 bases). CDR3 length: 12 amino acids. Trimming shortened V by 0 bases and J by 7 bases, and 7 bases separated the two germline ends. The germline CDR1 and CDR2 sequences are SGDLS and YYNGEE. CDR3 nucleotides: TGTGCCAGCAGCGTAGGACAGGCTGGCTACACCTTC. It encodes CASSVGQAGYTF.

As regards this clone: A junction boundary mismatches the germline segment, possibly from a read error. The V gene is TRBV7-7, the J gene TRBJ2-5; 8 nucleotides align to TRBD1. CDR3 length equals 14 residues. CDR1 and CDR2 from the germline V gene are SSHAT and FNYEAQ (reference sequence). Here the CDR3 reads CASSKGQGSETQYF. The CDR3 nucleotides are TGTGCTAGCAGCAAAGGACAGGGATCGGAGACCCAGTACTTC.

The genes are TRBV9 and TRBJ2-1; the D gene is possibly TRBD1 (5 bases). V shed 4 bases and J shed 7 bases, with 9 bases lying between them. The CDR3 loop spans 12 amino acids. The germline CDR1 and CDR2 sequences are SGDLS and YYNGEE. CDR3 residues: CASSSTVNEQFF. For the CDR3, the DNA is TGTGCCAGCAGCTCGACAGTTAATGAGCAGTTCTTC.

The rearrangement uses TRBV5-4 and TRBJ2-7, with 11 bases aligning to TRBD1. Germline-derived CDR1 and CDR2 are SGHNT and YYREEE (reference sequence). Germline trimming cut 4 bases from V and 2 bases from J; bases unmatched to any gene: 5. CDR3 size: 15 residues. Here the CDR3 DNA reads TGTGCCAGCAGCCGCCCGGGACAGGGGGCCTACGAGCAGTACTTC. It codes for CASSRPGQGAYEQYF. The variable domain in full, with the rest retrieved from reference TRBV5-4 and TRBJ2-7, is ETGVTQSPTHLIKTRGQQVTLRCSSQSGHNTVSWYQQALGQGPQFIFQYYREEENGRGNFPPRFSGLQFPNYSSELNVNALELDDSALYLCASSRPGQGAYEQYFGPGTRLTVT.

The chain has TRBV7-6 and TRBJ2-1, with D unresolved. Germline V CDR1 and CDR2: SGHVS, FNYEAQ. The CDR3 covers 12 residues. The V end was cut by 4 bases, the J end by 6 bases, with 7 bases between. This chain's CDR3 is CASSSASNEQFF. Written as DNA, the CDR3 is TGTGCCAGCAGCTCCGCTAGCAATGAGCAGTTCTTC.

The chain combines TRBV27 with TRBJ2-4; D is undetermined. Trimming left V 5 bases short and J 5 bases short, with 22 bases between. Germline-derived CDR1 and CDR2 are MNHEY and SMNVEV (reference sequence). This CDR3 contains 17 residues. CDR3: CASSKMQVASWENIQYF. The DNA of the CDR3 is TGTGCCAGCAGTAAAATGCAGGTGGCCTCCTGGGAAAACATTCAGTACTTC.

Details on this clone: The identical CDR3 is also encoded by other nucleotide sequences in the sample. The chain couples TRBV27 to TRBJ2-7, with TRBD2 matching over 7 bases. The CDR3 totals 13 residues. The junction had 2 bases not matched to a gene; V was cut back by 2 bases and J by 4 bases. Germline lookup yields CDR1 MNHEY and CDR2 SMNVEV (reference sequence). The CDR3 sequence is CASSLRGSYEQYF. DNA of the CDR3: TGTGCCAGCAGTTTACGCGGGAGTTACGAGCAGTACTTC.

The chain links TRBV6-5 to TRBJ2-1; a possible D gene is TRBD2 (5 bases). This CDR3 is built from 14 residues. Trimming removed 6 bases at V and 8 bases at J, with 17 bases between. Germline V gene sequence: CDR1 MNHEY, CDR2 SVGAGI. The CDR3 coding sequence is TGTGCCAGCAGCCGGGGTCCCCAGGCCTATGAGCAGTTCTTC. Its translation: CASSRGPQAYEQFF.

The chain joins TRBV29-1 to TRBJ1-1; TRBD1 agrees at 10 bases. The length of the CDR3 is 12 residues. V was pared by 7 bases and J by 6 bases, with 5 bases of the junction left unmatched. The germline V gene has CDR1 SQVTM and CDR2 ANQGSEA. CDR3 bases: TGCAGCGGATACGGACAGGGGGCTGAAGCTTTCTTT. It is translated as CSGYGQGAEAFF.

The V call is TRBV28, the J call TRBJ1-1; possibly TRBD1 for D (6 bases). Trimming stripped 7 bases from V and 5 bases from J, with 20 bases between. Germline V gene data show CDR1 as MDHEN and CDR2 as SYDVKM. The CDR3 spans 15 residues. The CDR3 DNA sequence: TGTGCCAGCATGGGAGGGGGGTCGGTTGGAACTGAAGCTTTCTTT. Its translation is CASMGGGSVGTEAFF.

The chain is built from TRBV6-5 and TRBJ1-2, with D perhaps TRBD1 (6 bases). The V gene lost 6 bases and the J gene lost 0 bases, with 11 bases spanning the gap. Per germline, CDR1 MNHEY and CDR2 SVGAGI. The CDR3 is made up of 14 amino acids. Here the CDR3 reads CASRQQGANYGYTF. In DNA form, the CDR3 reads TGTGCCAGCAGACAACAGGGAGCTAACTATGGCTACACCTTC.